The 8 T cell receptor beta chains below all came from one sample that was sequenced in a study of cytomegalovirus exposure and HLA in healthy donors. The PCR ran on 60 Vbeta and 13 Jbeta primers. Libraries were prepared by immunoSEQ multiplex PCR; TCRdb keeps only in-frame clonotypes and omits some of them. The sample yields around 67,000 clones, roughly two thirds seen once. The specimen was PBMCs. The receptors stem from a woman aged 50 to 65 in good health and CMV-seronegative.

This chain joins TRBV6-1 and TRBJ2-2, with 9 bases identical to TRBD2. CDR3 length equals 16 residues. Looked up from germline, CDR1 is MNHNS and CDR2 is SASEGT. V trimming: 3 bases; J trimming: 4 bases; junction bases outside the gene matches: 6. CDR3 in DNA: TGTGCCAGCAGTGACCTAGCGGGACCAATCACCGGGGAGCTGTTTTTT. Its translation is CASSDLAGPITGELFF.

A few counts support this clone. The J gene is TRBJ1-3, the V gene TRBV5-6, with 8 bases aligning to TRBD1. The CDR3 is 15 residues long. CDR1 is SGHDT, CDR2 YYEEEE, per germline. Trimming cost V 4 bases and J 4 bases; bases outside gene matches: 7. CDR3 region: CASSPRGHGGNTIYF. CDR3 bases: TGTGCCAGCAGCCCCAGGGGGCATGGGGGAAACACCATATATTTT.

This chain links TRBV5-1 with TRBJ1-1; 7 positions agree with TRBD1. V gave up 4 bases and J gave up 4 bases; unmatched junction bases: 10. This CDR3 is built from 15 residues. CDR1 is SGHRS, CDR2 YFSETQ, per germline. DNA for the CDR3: TGCGCCAGCAGCATTACAGGGGCGGGAATCACTGAAGCTTTCTTT. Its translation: CASSITGAGITEAFF.

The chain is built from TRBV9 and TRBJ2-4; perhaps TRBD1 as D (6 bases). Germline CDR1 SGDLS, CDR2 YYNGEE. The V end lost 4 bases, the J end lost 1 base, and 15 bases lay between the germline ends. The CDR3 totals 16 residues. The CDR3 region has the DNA TGTGCCAGCAGCTCTAACCCCCAGGGGGCCAAAAACATTCAGTACTTC. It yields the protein CASSSNPQGAKNIQYF.

The DNA of the CDR3 is TGTGCCAGCAGGAGGGACAGGGACTATGGCTACACCTTC. It yields the protein CASRRDRDYGYTF. The chain joins TRBV2 to TRBJ1-2; 9 positions agree with TRBD1. The junction had 2 bases not matched to a gene; V was cut back by 6 bases and J by 3 bases. This CDR3 has 13 residues. Germline V gene lookup returns CDR1 SNHLY and CDR2 FYNNEI.

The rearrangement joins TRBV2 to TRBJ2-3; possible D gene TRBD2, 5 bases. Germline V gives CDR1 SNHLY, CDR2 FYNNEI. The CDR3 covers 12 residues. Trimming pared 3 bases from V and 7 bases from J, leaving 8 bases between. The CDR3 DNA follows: TGTGCCAGCAGTGATCGGGGTAATACGCAGTATTTT. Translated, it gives CASSDRGNTQYF.

The CDR3 reads CASRLAGGRLGTDTQYF. The CDR3 DNA follows: TGTGCCAGCAGGCTAGCGGGAGGAAGACTTGGCACAGATACGCAGTATTTT. The V call is TRBV7-6, the J call TRBJ2-3, with 11 positions matching TRBD2. Germline lookup yields CDR1 SGHVS and CDR2 FNYEAQ. J gave up 1 base and V 6 bases, and 9 bases lay outside the gene matches. This CDR3 contains 17 residues.

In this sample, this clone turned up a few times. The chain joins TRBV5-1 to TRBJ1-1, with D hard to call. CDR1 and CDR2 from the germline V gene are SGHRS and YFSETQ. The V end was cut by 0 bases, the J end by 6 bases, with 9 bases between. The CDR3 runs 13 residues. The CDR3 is CASSLGRGSEAFF. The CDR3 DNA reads TGCGCCAGCAGCTTGGGCCGGGGTTCTGAAGCTTTCTTT.